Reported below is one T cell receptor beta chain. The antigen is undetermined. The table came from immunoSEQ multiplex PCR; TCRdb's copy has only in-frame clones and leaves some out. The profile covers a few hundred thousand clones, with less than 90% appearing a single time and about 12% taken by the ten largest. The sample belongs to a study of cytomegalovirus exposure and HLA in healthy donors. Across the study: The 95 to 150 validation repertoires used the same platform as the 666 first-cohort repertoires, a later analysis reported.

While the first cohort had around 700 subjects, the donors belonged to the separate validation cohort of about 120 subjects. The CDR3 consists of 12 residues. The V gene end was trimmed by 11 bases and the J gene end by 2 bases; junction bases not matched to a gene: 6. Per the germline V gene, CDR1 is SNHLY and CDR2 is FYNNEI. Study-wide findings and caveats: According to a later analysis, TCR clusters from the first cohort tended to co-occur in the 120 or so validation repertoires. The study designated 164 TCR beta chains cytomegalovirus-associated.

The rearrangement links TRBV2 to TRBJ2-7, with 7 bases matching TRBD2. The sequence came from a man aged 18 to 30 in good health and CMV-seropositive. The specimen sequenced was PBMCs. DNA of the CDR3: TGTGCCCGCTCAGCGGGAACCTACGAGCAGTACTTC. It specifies CARSAGTYEQYF. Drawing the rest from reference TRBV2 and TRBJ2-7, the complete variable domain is EPEVTQTPSHQVTQMGQEVILRCVPISNHLYFYWYRQILGQKVEFLVSFYNNEISEKSEIFDDQFSVERPDGSNFTLKIRSTKLEDSAMYFCARSAGTYEQYFGPGTRLTVT.